The 29 T cell receptor beta chains below all came from one sample that was sequenced in a study of radiotherapy plus CTLA-4 blockade in lung cancer (dated by TCRdb to 2016 to 2019). Libraries were constructed by the immunoSEQ multiplex PCR assay. TCRdb retrieved this table from immuneACCESS and kept in-frame rearrangements only. Not all clones are present; in checked studies, unresolved V genes account for under half, and no reason is known for the remainder. Present in this sample are approximately 65,000 clones, roughly 80% of which were seen just once. The ten largest clones capture about 4.2% of the sample. This specimen was peripheral blood, taken from a patient treated with radiotherapy plus ipilimumab. Source of these receptors: a human donor with non-small cell lung cancer who had a complete response to radiotherapy plus ipilimumab.

The chain couples TRBV2 to TRBJ1-2; D perhaps matches TRBD1 (5 bases). The germline CDR1 and CDR2 sequences are SNHLY and FYNNEI. V was shortened by 2 bases and J by 3 bases, with 7 bases between the two germline ends. The CDR3 covers 13 residues. CDR3 amino acids: CASSETGDYGYTF. DNA for the CDR3: TGTGCCAGCAGTGAAACGGGGGACTATGGCTACACCTTC. Filled out from reference TRBV2 and TRBJ1-2, the complete variable domain reads EPEVTQTPSHQVTQMGQEVILRCVPISNHLYFYWYRQILGQKVEFLVSFYNNEISEKSEIFDDQFSVERPDGSNFTLKIRSTKLEDSAMYFCASSETGDYGYTFGSGTRLTVV.

The chain joins TRBV7-2 to TRBJ1-2, with TRBD1 matching over 7 bases. The V and J ends lost 5 bases and 6 bases, in that order; junction bases with no gene match: 6. The CDR3 totals 13 residues. CDR1 and CDR2 (germline): SGHTA, FQGNSA. Written as DNA, the CDR3 is TGTGCCAGCAGCCCGACAGGGCCAGATGGCTACACCTTC. Protein sequence: CASSPTGPDGYTF.

The chain couples TRBV7-2 to TRBJ1-2; possible D gene TRBD1, 5 bases. Looked up from germline, CDR1 is SGHTA and CDR2 is FQGNSA. The V gene lost 4 bases and the J gene lost 4 bases, with 13 bases spanning the gap. The CDR3 runs to 14 residues. The CDR3 DNA sequence: TGTGCCAGCAGCTCCGAGACAGCTTCCTATGGCTACACCTTC. It translates to CASSSETASYGYTF.

Only a few counts were recorded for this clone. The chain has TRBV6-1 and TRBJ1-2, with a weak D call TRBD1 (6 bases). Trimming took off 6 bases at V and 5 bases at J, with 10 bases between the two ends. This CDR3 region has 12 residues. In germline, CDR1 is MNHNS, CDR2 SASEGT. The CDR3 sequence: CASRTGQYGYTF. In DNA, the CDR3 is TGTGCCAGCAGGACAGGTCAATATGGCTACACCTTC.

This clone has a handful of counts. The chain employs TRBV5-6 and TRBJ1-5, with D possibly matching TRBD1 (5 bases). The germline V and J ends were trimmed by 1 base and 4 bases, with 9 bases remaining between them. This CDR3 is 14 amino acids long. Germline lookup yields CDR1 SGHDT and CDR2 YYEEEE. For the CDR3, the DNA is TGTGCCAGCAGCTTGATTGGGACTAATCAGCCCCAGCATTTT. It is translated as CASSLIGTNQPQHF. Full variable domain (missing parts from reference TRBV5-6 and TRBJ1-5): DAGVTQSPTHLIKTRGQQVTLRCSPKSGHDTVSWYQQALGQGPQFIFQYYEEEERQRGNFPDRFSGHQFPNYSSELNVNALLLGDSALYLCASSLIGTNQPQHFGDGTRLSIL.

This rearrangement joins TRBV18 to TRBJ1-1; D perhaps matches TRBD1 (6 bases). Trimming left V 4 bases short and J 0 bases short, with 9 bases between. This CDR3 has 14 amino acids. CDR1 and CDR2 from the germline V gene are KGHSH and LQKENI. The CDR3 region is CASSLRGMNTEAFF. The CDR3 DNA reads TGTGCCAGCTCACTCAGGGGCATGAACACTGAAGCTTTCTTT.

The chain joins TRBV19 to TRBJ1-2, with 11 bases lining up with TRBD1. Looked up from germline, CDR1 is LNHDA and CDR2 is SQIVND (reference sequence). The CDR3 runs 18 residues. After removal of 7 bases from V and 4 bases from J, the junction contained 17 bases not matched to a gene. The CDR3 protein is CASTSRGTGGKFAYGYTF. CDR3 DNA: TGTGCCAGTACCTCCCGCGGGACAGGGGGAAAGTTTGCCTATGGCTACACCTTC. Supplemented by reference TRBV19 and TRBJ1-2, the full variable domain reads DGGITQSPKYLFRKEGQNVTLSCEQNLNHDAMYWYRQDPGQGLRLIYYSQIVNDFQKGDIAEGYSVSREKKESFPLTVTSAQKNPTAFYLCASTSRGTGGKFAYGYTFGSGTRLTVV.

The rearrangement links TRBV7-2 to TRBJ2-1; 9 bases align to TRBD1. The CDR3 extends over 15 amino acids. With V trimmed by 5 bases and J by 3 bases, 5 bases remained unmatched. Germline V lookup: CDR1 SGHTA, CDR2 FQGNSA. In nucleotides, the CDR3 is TGTGCCAGCAGCGATTCGACAGGGGGCTACAATGAGCAGTTCTTC. It translates to CASSDSTGGYNEQFF.

This sequence joins TRBV5-1 and TRBJ2-7; D uncertain. This CDR3 region has 15 residues. The germline CDR1 and CDR2 sequences are SGHRS and YFSETQ. Trimming removed 1 base from V and 0 bases from J, with 11 bases in between. CDR3 region: CASSLSPARSYEQYF. The CDR3 DNA reads as TGCGCCAGCAGCTTGAGTCCTGCCCGCTCCTACGAGCAGTACTTC.

This chain joins TRBV11-2 and TRBJ1-2, with 9 nucleotides matching TRBD1. Germline CDR1 SGHAT, CDR2 FQNNGV. V lost 5 bases and J lost 7; bases outside the gene matches: 8. The CDR3 extends over 14 amino acids. CDR3 in DNA: TGTGCCAGCAGCGCCCCCGGGACAGGGTTTGGCTACACCTTC. It codes for CASSAPGTGFGYTF.

With regard to this clone: Distinct nucleotide sequences in the sample also encode this CDR3. The genes are TRBV10-3 and TRBJ2-7, with TRBD2 matching 8 bases. The CDR3 is made up of 15 amino acids. Germline V gene data show CDR1 as ENHRY and CDR2 as SYGVKD. CDR3 sequence reads: CAISDSGRVSYEQYV. DNA of the CDR3: TGCGCCATCAGTGACTCCGGGAGGGTCTCCTACGAGCAGTACGTC.

This clone was counted a single time. The V gene is TRBV6-6, the J gene TRBJ2-5; 11 positions agree with TRBD2. The germline gives CDR1 MNHNY, CDR2 SVGAGI (reference sequence). With V trimmed by 5 bases and J by 3 bases, 5 bases remained unmatched. The CDR3 consists of 15 residues. The CDR3 loop is CASSHATSGEETQYF. The DNA of the CDR3 is TGTGCCAGCAGTCACGCGACTAGCGGGGAAGAGACCCAGTACTTC.

The rearrangement links TRBV7-9 to TRBJ2-7; TRBD1 matches at 10 bases. V lost 1 base and J lost 5; bases outside the gene matches: 8. There are 16 residues in the CDR3. Germline CDR1 SEHNR, CDR2 FQNEAQ (reference sequence). The CDR3 loop is CASSLVGGTGVNEQYF. Written as DNA, the CDR3 is TGTGCCAGCAGCTTAGTAGGGGGGACAGGGGTTAACGAGCAGTACTTC.

The rearrangement links TRBV5-8 to TRBJ1-1; D is unclear. Trimming left V 0 bases short and J 0 bases short, with 12 bases between. This CDR3 has 16 residues. Germline V gives CDR1 SGHTS, CDR2 YDEGEE. The CDR3 bases are TGTGCCAGCAGCTTGGTTTATGGAACAGTGAACACTGAAGCTTTCTTT. This gives the protein CASSLVYGTVNTEAFF.

V is TRBV5-6 and J is TRBJ1-5; 7 bases align to TRBD1. CDR3 length: 16 amino acids. The V and J ends lost 3 bases and 4 bases, in that order; junction bases with no gene match: 10. Germline values: CDR1 SGHDT, CDR2 YYEEEE. CDR3 DNA sequence: TGTGCCAGCAGCTCCAAGGGGGCTGGAAGGAATCAGCCCCAGCATTTT. This encodes CASSSKGAGRNQPQHF.

The gene calls are TRBV7-9 and TRBJ2-1; a weak D match, TRBD1 (5 bases). Trimming stripped 1 base from V and 0 bases from J, with 7 bases between. Germline V CDR1 and CDR2: SEHNR, FQNEAQ (reference sequence). CDR3 size: 15 residues. CDR3 DNA sequence: TGTGCCAGCAGCTTAGAACAGGTCTCCTACAATGAGCAGTTCTTC. Translating it yields CASSLEQVSYNEQFF.

The V and J genes are TRBV30 and TRBJ2-5; tentative D call: TRBD2 (6 bases). This CDR3 is 14 amino acids long. From germline, CDR1 is GTSNPN and CDR2 SVGIG (reference sequence). Trimming pared 2 bases from V and 0 bases from J, leaving 10 bases between. CDR3 sequence: CAWSPREYQETQYF. The CDR3 DNA reads as TGTGCCTGGAGTCCTCGGGAGTACCAAGAGACCCAGTACTTC.

Comment on this clone: The identical CDR3 is also encoded by other nucleotide sequences in the sample. This chain joins TRBV2 and TRBJ2-5; no reliable D call. V lost 6 bases and J lost 1, with 3 bases in between. Germline V gene sequence: CDR1 SNHLY, CDR2 FYNNEI. CDR3 length: 11 amino acids. CDR3 amino acids: CASSSQETQYF. CDR3 coding DNA: TGTGCCAGCAGCAGCCAAGAGACCCAGTACTTC.

The V and J genes are TRBV18 and TRBJ1-1; maybe TRBD1 (5 bases). The germline V and J ends were trimmed by 2 bases and 1 base, with 8 bases remaining between them. Per germline, CDR1 KGHSH and CDR2 LQKENI. The CDR3 has 14 amino acids. The CDR3 DNA sequence: TGTGCCAGCTCACCATGGGGGGAGAACACTGAAGCTTTCTTT. Its protein is CASSPWGENTEAFF. Filled out from reference TRBV18 and TRBJ1-1, the complete variable domain reads NAGVMQNPRHLVRRRGQEARLRCSPMKGHSHVYWYRQLPEEGLKFMVYLQKENIIDESGMPKERFSAEFPKEGPSILRIQQVVRGDSAAYFCASSPWGENTEAFFGQGTRLTVV.

This chain joins TRBV11-2 and TRBJ1-6; tentative D call: TRBD1 (5 bases). Trimming removed 1 base at V and 6 bases at J, with 10 bases between. Germline V gene data show CDR1 as SGHAT and CDR2 as FQNNGV. The CDR3 length is 15 residues. CDR3 sequence reads: CASSLAGTLNSPLHF. In DNA, the CDR3 is TGTGCCAGCAGCTTAGCGGGGACTCTTAATTCACCCCTCCACTTT.

The chain uses TRBV30 and TRBJ1-1; 8 positions agree with TRBD1. With 0 bases clipped from V and 1 base from J, the junction kept 1 base outside the gene matches. The V gene's germline CDR1 is GTSNPN and CDR2 SVGIG (reference sequence). The CDR3 is 14 residues long. The CDR3 is CAWSVGQGNTEAFF. DNA of the CDR3: TGTGCCTGGAGTGTTGGACAGGGGAACACTGAAGCTTTCTTT.

The chain employs TRBV29-1 and TRBJ2-7, with D perhaps matching TRBD2 (5 bases). CDR3 length equals 16 residues. Per germline, CDR1 SQVTM and CDR2 ANQGSEA. V was pared by 0 bases and J by 3 bases, with 18 bases between. CDR3 DNA: TGCAGCGTTGAAGATGATGAGGGCCCGTCCGTCTACGAGCAGTACTTC. This codes for CSVEDDEGPSVYEQYF.

This clone was observed a handful of times. The genes are TRBV5-4 and TRBJ2-1, with D possibly matching TRBD1 (6 bases). The V and J ends lost 0 bases and 4 bases respectively, with 14 bases between them. The CDR3 extends over 16 amino acids. The V gene's germline CDR1 is SGHNT and CDR2 YYREEE (reference sequence). The CDR3 sequence is CASSLGTGTHYNEQFF. The CDR3 region has the DNA TGTGCCAGCAGCTTGGGCACCGGGACACATTACAATGAGCAGTTCTTC.

The CDR3 spells CASSADRANEQFF. Here the CDR3 DNA reads TGCGCCAGCAGCGCGGACAGGGCCAATGAGCAGTTCTTC. The rearrangement joins TRBV5-1 to TRBJ2-1; 8 bases line up with TRBD1. The CDR3 has 13 amino acids. CDR1 and CDR2 from the germline V gene are SGHRS and YFSETQ. V was pared by 4 bases and J by 6 bases, with 3 bases of the junction left unmatched. The full variable domain, completed using reference TRBV5-1 and TRBJ2-1, is KAGVTQTPRYLIKTRGQQVTLSCSPISGHRSVSWYQQTPGQGLQFLFEYFSETQRNKGNFPGRFSGRQFSNSRSEMNVSTLELGDSALYLCASSADRANEQFFGPGTRLTVL.

This chain connects TRBV7-9 to TRBJ1-1, with 11 nucleotides matching TRBD1. Looked up from germline, CDR1 is SEHNR and CDR2 is FQNEAQ (reference sequence). CDR3 length: 17 residues. Trimming at V came to 5 bases and at J to 4 bases, leaving 12 bases not matched to a gene. CDR3 nucleotides: TGTGCCAGCAGCCCTTTGGACAGGGGGCATAGAAGCACTGAAGCTTTCTTT. This gives the protein CASSPLDRGHRSTEAFF.

Only one count was recorded for this clone. The chain has TRBV7-9 and TRBJ2-1; 8 bases match TRBD1. The CDR3 has 13 residues. The J segment lost 8 bases and the V segment lost 5 bases, leaving 5 bases of the junction unmatched. Germline CDR1 reads SEHNR; CDR2 reads FQNEAQ (reference sequence). The CDR3 nucleotides are TGTGCCAGCAGCCCCGGACAGGGCGATGAGCAGTTCTTC. Translating it yields CASSPGQGDEQFF.

The chain employs TRBV11-2 and TRBJ2-1, with TRBD1 identical over 8 bases. CDR1 is SGHAT, CDR2 FQNNGV, per germline. CDR3 length equals 15 residues. V was pared by 5 bases and J by 3 bases, with 6 bases of the junction left unmatched. CDR3 sequence (DNA): TGTGCCAGCAGCACCGGACAGGGTTTCTACAATGAGCAGTTCTTC. Protein: CASSTGQGFYNEQFF.

This clone was seen a handful of times. The chain recombines TRBV7-2 with TRBJ2-2; possibly TRBD2 for D (5 bases). Germline assignment: CDR1 SGHTA and CDR2 FQGNSA. The CDR3 loop spans 13 amino acids. V shed 4 bases and J shed 8 bases, with 11 bases lying between them. CDR3 loop: CASSSTRGGELFF. The CDR3 bases are TGTGCCAGCAGCTCAACCCGAGGGGGGGAGCTGTTTTTT. Using reference TRBV7-2 and TRBJ2-2 for the parts outside the CDR3, the full variable domain is GAGVSQSPSNKVTEKGKDVELRCDPISGHTALYWYRQSLGQGLEFLIYFQGNSAPDKSGLPSDRFSAERTGGSVSTLTIQRTQQEDSAVYLCASSSTRGGELFFGEGSRLTVL.

This chain links TRBV7-6 with TRBJ1-5; tentative D call: TRBD1 (5 bases). The CDR3 loop spans 14 amino acids. Per the germline V gene, CDR1 is SGHVS and CDR2 is FNYEAQ. Trimming removed 5 bases from V and 6 bases from J, with 14 bases in between. CDR3 coding DNA: TGTGCCAGCAGCCACGGAGGGAGGGGTCAGCCCCAGCATTTT. Protein product: CASSHGGRGQPQHF.